Ten or more counts support the clone carrying this T cell receptor beta chain. Its specificity is unknown. CDR3 size: 15 residues. Germline lookup yields CDR1 MNHEY and CDR2 SVGEGT. Deletions cut 8 bases from V and 4 bases from J, with 18 bases between. Using RNA template, CDR3s of TCR alpha and beta were amplified with iRepertoire arm-PCR. MiXCR, applied by TCRdb to the multiplex PCR reads, yields one record per CDR3 protein. This table holds 300,000 to 450,000 distinct CDR3 sequences, around 38% found once. This specimen belongs to a study of glioma-infiltrating T cells. General observations from the study: Above-expected tissue-blood divergence occurred in all gliomas, most in low-grade ones. Only very few CDR3 sequences appeared in both tissue and blood.

The specimen sequenced was glioma tissue, nonneoplastic brain tissue, or PBMCs (not recorded which). The V gene is TRBV6-2 or TRBV6-3, the J gene TRBJ2-1; the D is unclear. This TCR derives from a human donor with low-grade glioma or glioblastoma, undergoing nonglioma brain surgery, or in good health (not recorded which). DNA for the CDR3: TGTGCCAGCTCCTTTAGGCGGTTGATATACAATGAGCAGTTCTTC. Protein: CASSFRRLIYNEQFF.